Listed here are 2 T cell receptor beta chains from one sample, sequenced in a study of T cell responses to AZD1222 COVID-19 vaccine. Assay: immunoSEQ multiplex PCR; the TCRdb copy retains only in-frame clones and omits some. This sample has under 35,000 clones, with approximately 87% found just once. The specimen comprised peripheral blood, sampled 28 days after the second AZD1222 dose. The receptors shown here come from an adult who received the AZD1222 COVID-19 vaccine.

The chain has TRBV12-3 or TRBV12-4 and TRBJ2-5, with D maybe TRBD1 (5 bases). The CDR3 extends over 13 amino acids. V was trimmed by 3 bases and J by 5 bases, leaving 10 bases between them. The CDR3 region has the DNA TGTGCCAGCAGTTTTGGGGCGTCGGAGACCCAGTACTTC. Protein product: CASSFGASETQYF.

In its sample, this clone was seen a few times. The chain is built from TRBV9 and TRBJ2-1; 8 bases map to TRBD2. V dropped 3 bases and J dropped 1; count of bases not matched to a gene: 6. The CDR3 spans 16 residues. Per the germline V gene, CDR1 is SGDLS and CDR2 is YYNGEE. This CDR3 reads CASSGRGGKSYNEQFF. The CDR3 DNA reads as TGTGCCAGCAGCGGCCGCGGGGGGAAGTCCTACAATGAGCAGTTCTTC.